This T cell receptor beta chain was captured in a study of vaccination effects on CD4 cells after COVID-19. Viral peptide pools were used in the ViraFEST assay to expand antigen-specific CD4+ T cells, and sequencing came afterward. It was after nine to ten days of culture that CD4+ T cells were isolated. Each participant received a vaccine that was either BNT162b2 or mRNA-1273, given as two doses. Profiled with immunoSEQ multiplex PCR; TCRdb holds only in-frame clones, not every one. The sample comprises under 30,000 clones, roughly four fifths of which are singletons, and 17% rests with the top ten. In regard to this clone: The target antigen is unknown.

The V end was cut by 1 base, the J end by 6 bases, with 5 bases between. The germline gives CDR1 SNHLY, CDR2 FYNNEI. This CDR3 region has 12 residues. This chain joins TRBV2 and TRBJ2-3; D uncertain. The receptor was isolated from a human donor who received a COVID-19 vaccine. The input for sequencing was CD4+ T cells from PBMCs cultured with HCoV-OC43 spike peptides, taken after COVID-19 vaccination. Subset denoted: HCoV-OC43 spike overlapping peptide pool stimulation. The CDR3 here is CASSEGSDTQYF. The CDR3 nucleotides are TGTGCCAGCAGTGAAGGGTCCGATACGCAGTATTTT.